This TCR beta chain was observed in a study of control samples from healthy donors and cancer patients. Profiling relied on immunoSEQ multiplex PCR, and the TCRdb table lists in-frame clones only, not all of them. The repertoire holds about 86,000 clones, approximately 93% seen once, with 1.5% in the top ten. This clonotype was sampled from a woman in her 30s in good health. Sequenced sample: blood.

CDR3 sequence reads: CASSLRGLGNQPQHF. CDR3 sequence (DNA): TGTGCCAGCAGCCTCAGGGGACTCGGCAATCAGCCCCAGCATTTT. The J gene is TRBJ1-5, the V gene TRBV28; D might be TRBD1 (6 bases). Germline V lookup: CDR1 MDHEN, CDR2 SYDVKM. V lost 6 bases, J lost 2 bases, and 14 bases lay in between. The CDR3 length is 15 residues.